The 25 T cell receptor beta chains given below trace back to one sample, sequenced in a study of OX40 agonist ivuxolimab in advanced cancers. Clones were read by immunoSEQ multiplex PCR, and TCRdb kept only the in-frame ones, dropping some. In the table there are approximately 49,000 clones, roughly 85% of which are singletons. Here the sequenced sample was CD4+ or CD8+ T cells sorted from blood, taken in a trial of the OX40 agonist ivuxolimab. These receptors were obtained from an adult with an advanced solid tumor such as melanoma, head and neck, liver or kidney cancer.

The chain uses TRBV7-8 and TRBJ1-1; the D gene is possibly TRBD1 (5 bases). The germline CDR1 and CDR2 sequences are SGHVS and FQNEAQ. Between the trimmed V and J ends, which lost 1 base and 3 bases, there was a span of 15 bases. The CDR3 is 16 residues long. CDR3 nucleotides: TGTGCCAGCAGCTTAGGGTGGGGGAGTAGGGACACTGAAGCTTTCTTT. It yields the protein CASSLGWGSRDTEAFF.

This clone was recorded only once. The J gene is TRBJ1-2, the V gene TRBV13, with D hard to call. Germline CDR1 and CDR2: PRHDT and FYEKMQ (reference sequence). The V gene lost 6 bases and the J gene lost 8 bases, with 16 bases spanning the gap. This CDR3 spans 13 amino acids. CDR3 amino acids: CASSQVRPEGYTF. The CDR3 nucleotides read TGTGCCAGCAGTCAAGTCAGGCCTGAGGGCTACACCTTC.

This clone was seen a single time. The genes are TRBV7-2 and TRBJ2-3; D unresolved. The CDR3 runs 13 residues. Trimming took off 5 bases at V and 2 bases at J, with 8 bases between the two ends. The germline V gene encodes CDR1 SGHTA and CDR2 FQGNSA. The CDR3 bases are TGTGCCAGCAGCGGCAGGATCACAGATACGCAGTATTTT. Translated: CASSGRITDTQYF.

Worth noting for this clone: At one end, the junction sequence differs from germline, possibly due to a read error. The gene calls are TRBV28 and TRBJ2-2; TRBD1 aligns across 9 bases. Germline-derived CDR1 and CDR2 are MDHEN and SYDVKM. The CDR3 totals 15 residues. The CDR3 nucleotides are TGTGCCACCAGTTTTCCGGGACAGGGCTCCGGGGAGCTGTTTTTT. Protein product: CATSFPGQGSGELFF.

The table lists this clone with a few counts. The rearrangement joins TRBV6-5 to TRBJ2-5; 9 bases are shared with TRBD2. The CDR3 totals 15 residues. The germline gives CDR1 MNHEY, CDR2 SVGAGI. The V gene end was trimmed by 2 bases and the J gene end by 5 bases; junction bases not matched to a gene: 6. CDR3 in amino acids: CASSYVAGDGETQYF. Written as DNA, the CDR3 is TGTGCCAGCAGTTACGTAGCGGGGGACGGTGAGACCCAGTACTTC.

This chain links TRBV11-2 with TRBJ2-7; 9 bases fit TRBD1. The CDR3 covers 14 residues. Germline V gene data show CDR1 as SGHAT and CDR2 as FQNNGV. The ends lost 5 bases at V and 6 bases at J; junction bases unmatched: 8. The CDR3 spells CASSPGTGIVEQYF. CDR3 in DNA: TGTGCCAGCAGCCCCGGGACAGGGATAGTCGAGCAGTACTTC.

This chain joins TRBV5-1 and TRBJ1-4; D not resolved. This CDR3 comprises 13 residues. CDR1 and CDR2 from the germline V gene are SGHRS and YFSETQ. The germline V and J ends were trimmed by 4 bases and 3 bases, with 7 bases remaining between them. DNA for the CDR3: TGCGCCAGCAGCCCGGTCCCTAATGAAAAACTGTTTTTT. Its translation is CASSPVPNEKLFF.

The chain carries TRBV5-5 and TRBJ2-5, with D uncertain. V was trimmed by 4 bases and J by 2 bases, leaving 12 bases between them. CDR3 length equals 14 residues. Germline CDR1 reads SGHKS; CDR2 reads YYEKEE (reference sequence). CDR3 amino acids: CASSPPQAQETQYF. CDR3 sequence (DNA): TGTGCCAGCAGCCCTCCCCAGGCACAAGAGACCCAGTACTTC. The full variable domain, rest sourced from reference TRBV5-5 and TRBJ2-5, is DAGVTQSPTHLIKTRGQQVTLRCSPISGHKSVSWYQQVLGQGPQFIFQYYEKEERGRGNFPDRFSARQFPNYSSELNVNALLLGDSALYLCASSPPQAQETQYFGPGTRLLVL.

This sequence joins TRBV27 and TRBJ2-7; possibly TRBD2 for D (6 bases). V was trimmed by 4 bases and J by 2 bases, leaving 18 bases between them. The CDR3 is made up of 16 amino acids. In germline, CDR1 is MNHEY, CDR2 SMNVEV (reference sequence). For the CDR3, the DNA is TGTGCCAGCAGTTCGGACCCCCCCGGGAGCCCCTACGAGCAGTACTTC. Encoded protein: CASSSDPPGSPYEQYF.

The gene calls are TRBV6-6 and TRBJ2-5, with D maybe TRBD2 (5 bases). V was cut by 4 bases and J by 0 bases, with 9 bases left in between. Germline loops: CDR1 MNHNY, CDR2 SVGAGI (reference sequence). The CDR3 length is 14 residues. The CDR3 nucleotides read TGTGCCAGCAGTTTTGAGGGAGACCAAGAGACCCAGTACTTC. Its translation: CASSFEGDQETQYF.

The genes are TRBV11-2 and TRBJ2-2; D unclear. The CDR3 extends over 13 amino acids. Germline V CDR1 and CDR2: SGHAT, FQNNGV. V was trimmed by 5 bases and J by 4 bases, leaving 8 bases between them. DNA for the CDR3: TGTGCCAGCAGCCAAGAATCCACCGGGGAGCTGTTTTTT. Residues: CASSQESTGELFF.

This rearrangement joins TRBV19 to TRBJ2-2; perhaps TRBD1 as D (6 bases). The ends were cut back, 11 bases at V and 4 bases at J, with 11 bases in the middle. The V gene's germline CDR1 is LNHDA and CDR2 SQIVND (reference sequence). The CDR3 spans 12 residues. CDR3 nucleotides: TGTGCCTCAGGGGTTGCCACCGGGGAGCTGTTTTTT. Translating it yields CASGVATGELFF.

The chain links TRBV19 to TRBJ1-1, with D possibly being TRBD1 (5 bases). Germline CDR1 and CDR2: LNHDA and SQIVND (reference sequence). Between the trimmed V and J ends, which lost 3 bases and 4 bases, there was a span of 9 bases. The CDR3 sequence is 13 residues long. The CDR3, as DNA: TGTGCCAGTAGTATGGGGAGGGGCACTGAAGCTTTCTTT. This translates into CASSMGRGTEAFF.

Written as DNA, the CDR3 is TGTGCCAGCAGCTCCGGGGGGGCCATCACAGATACGCAGTATTTT. This gives the protein CASSSGGAITDTQYF. This chain joins TRBV5-6 and TRBJ2-3; the match to TRBD2 covers 8 bases. Germline V lookup: CDR1 SGHDT, CDR2 YYEEEE. This CDR3 spans 15 amino acids. After removal of 3 bases from V and 2 bases from J, the junction contained 5 bases not matched to a gene. Based on the CDR3 plus reference TRBV5-6 and TRBJ2-3, the full variable domain is DAGVTQSPTHLIKTRGQQVTLRCSPKSGHDTVSWYQQALGQGPQFIFQYYEEEERQRGNFPDRFSGHQFPNYSSELNVNALLLGDSALYLCASSSGGAITDTQYFGPGTRLTVL.

In its sample, this clone was seen many times. The rearrangement joins TRBV19 to TRBJ2-5, with D maybe TRBD1 (6 bases). This CDR3 has 16 amino acids. V was clipped by 4 bases and J by 4 bases, with 19 bases between them. From germline, CDR1 is LNHDA and CDR2 SQIVND (reference sequence). As DNA, the CDR3 is TGTGCCAGTAGTAGAGATTTTACAGGGTATCTAGAGACCCAGTACTTC. Its translation is CASSRDFTGYLETQYF.

This clone was counted once. This rearrangement joins TRBV4-3 to TRBJ2-3; D is undetermined. Germline CDR1 LGHNA, CDR2 YSLEER. V lost 0 bases to trimming and J lost 3 bases, with 7 bases between them. The length of the CDR3 is 14 residues. CDR3 loop: CASSQDQVTDTQYF. CDR3 in DNA: TGCGCCAGCAGCCAAGATCAGGTTACAGATACGCAGTATTTT.

This clone is deemed medium-sized. The rearrangement uses TRBV2 and TRBJ2-2; possibly TRBD1 for D (5 bases). The V end lost 2 bases, the J end lost 3 bases, and 10 bases lay between the germline ends. CDR3 length: 15 amino acids. The V gene's germline CDR1 is SNHLY and CDR2 FYNNEI. The chain's CDR3 is CASSERGQDTGELFF. DNA for the CDR3: TGTGCCAGCAGTGAAAGGGGCCAGGACACCGGGGAGCTGTTTTTT.

This clone was recorded only once. The V call is TRBV6-5, the J call TRBJ1-5; D is unclear. The V end was cut by 2 bases, the J end by 5 bases, with 10 bases between. The V gene's germline CDR1 is MNHEY and CDR2 SVGAGI. This CDR3 region has 14 residues. CDR3 DNA sequence: TGTGCCAGCAGTTACAGCCACCTTTATCAGCCCCAGCATTTT. The encoded protein is CASSYSHLYQPQHF.

To note about this clone: The same CDR3 can be traced to other DNA sequences in this sample. The V and J genes are TRBV4-3 and TRBJ2-7, with a tentative D call TRBD2 (5 bases). The germline gives CDR1 LGHNA, CDR2 YSLEER. Trimming shortened V by 0 bases and J by 3 bases, and 6 bases separated the two germline ends. The CDR3 totals 13 residues. The CDR3 DNA is TGCGCCAGCAGCCAAGATCGGGGCTACGAGCAGTACTTC. The encoded protein is CASSQDRGYEQYF.

This chain uses TRBV14 with TRBJ1-1; the D gene is possibly TRBD1 (5 bases). Trimming took 0 bases from V and 0 from J, leaving 11 bases between them. The CDR3 consists of 16 residues. From germline, CDR1 is SGHDN and CDR2 FVKESK. Here the CDR3 reads CASSQDWGRLNTEAFF. CDR3 sequence (DNA): TGTGCCAGCAGCCAAGATTGGGGACGGCTGAACACTGAAGCTTTCTTT.

This rearrangement joins TRBV9 to TRBJ2-7; 7 bases align to TRBD1. Germline assignment: CDR1 SGDLS and CDR2 YYNGEE. The V and J ends lost 4 bases and 0 bases, in that order; junction bases with no gene match: 4. The CDR3 consists of 14 residues. DNA for the CDR3: TGTGCCAGCAGCCCAAGGGACAGCTCCTACGAGCAGTACGTC. Protein product: CASSPRDSSYEQYV.

The chain combines TRBV30 with TRBJ2-2; maybe TRBD1 (5 bases). The germline V and J ends were trimmed by 0 bases and 6 bases, with 8 bases remaining between them. This CDR3 region has 13 residues. Germline assignment: CDR1 GTSNPN and CDR2 SVGIG (reference sequence). The CDR3 DNA follows: TGTGCCTGGAGTGTAGACAGATCCGGGGAGCTGTTTTTT. Its protein is CAWSVDRSGELFF.

The chain carries TRBV9 and TRBJ1-1; D is ambiguous. The CDR3 has 15 residues. V gave up 4 bases and J gave up 4 bases, with 17 bases separating them. Germline CDR1 reads SGDLS; CDR2 reads YYNGEE. DNA for the CDR3: TGTGCCAGCAGCCCCCGATCCGGAAGATTCACTGAAGCTTTCTTT. Amino acids: CASSPRSGRFTEAFF.

The chain links TRBV28 to TRBJ1-2; D gene ambiguous. CDR3 size: 14 residues. The germline gives CDR1 MDHEN, CDR2 SYDVKM. Trimming shortened V by 2 bases and J by 4 bases, and 11 bases separated the two germline ends. This CDR3 reads CASSLSGKLYGYTF. The DNA for the CDR3 is TGTGCCAGCAGTTTAAGTGGAAAGCTCTATGGCTACACCTTC.

This rearrangement joins TRBV6-5 to TRBJ2-2; D remains unclear. The CDR3 is 13 amino acids. The germline CDR1 and CDR2 sequences are MNHEY and SVGAGI. Trimming removed 2 bases from V and 3 bases from J, with 4 bases in between. In DNA form, the CDR3 reads TGTGCCAGCAGTTACGCGGACACCGGGGAGCTGTTTTTT. It translates to CASSYADTGELFF.